This T cell receptor beta chain was obtained from a study of OX40 agonist ivuxolimab in advanced cancers. Study overall: People in dose escalation had one of these cancers: hepatocellular carcinoma, melanoma, renal cell or head and neck cancer.

Study observations and caveats: In general, CD8+ T cells held more expanded clones than CD4+ did, on average. CD4+ and CD8+ T cells in blood underwent clonal expansion by week 6 at 0.1 to 3.0 mg/kg.

Systemic immunosuppression or a history of autoimmune disease excluded patients. Clones were read by immunoSEQ multiplex PCR, and TCRdb kept only the in-frame ones, dropping some. The sample consists of tens of thousands of clones, more than 85% of them appearing once. Worth noting for this clone: What it binds is unknown.

The source material was CD4+ or CD8+ T cells sorted from blood, sampled in a trial of the OX40 agonist ivuxolimab. The source of this sequence is an adult with an advanced solid tumor such as melanoma, head and neck, liver or kidney cancer.

CDR3 sequence: CASTRASGGSYEQYF. The CDR3 DNA reads as TGTGCCAGTACCCGTGCTAGCGGGGGATCCTACGAGCAGTACTTC. V usage is TRBV19 and J usage is TRBJ2-7, with 10 bases fitting TRBD2. The germline V gene encodes CDR1 LNHDA and CDR2 SQIVND (reference sequence). Losses at the gene ends were 7 bases for V and 1 base for J; bases not matched to a gene: 7. CDR3 size: 15 residues.